This is a list of T cell receptor beta chains from one sample in a study of PD-L1 blockade in urothelial cancer. The protocol was immunoSEQ multiplex PCR, while the TCRdb copy is restricted to in-frame clones and leaves out a portion. Altogether just over 35,000 clones are present, 35% to 40% being singletons, with the ten largest covering 8% to 9.5%. The sequences come from tumor tissue, collected before atezolizumab (anti-PD-L1) treatment. The receptors here all came from a man between 60 and 75 years old with urothelial cancer. The CDR3 runs from the conserved cysteine through the conserved F or W. Fields, in order: clone size, D gene, J gene, V gene, CDR3 DNA, CDR3 protein. A D gene is named only where the DNA matches it firmly. Size is omitted from some rows. Given values are once, few, many or a class for expanded clones.

abundance: .
d_gene: TRBD1
j_gene: TRBJ1-2
v_gene: TRBV15
CDR3nt: TGTGCCACCAGCAGAGATAGGGACAGCCGGAACTATGGCTACACCTTC
CDR3aa: CATSRDRDSRNYGYTF

abundance: few
d_gene: .
j_gene: TRBJ2-1
v_gene: TRBV29-1
CDR3nt: TGCAGCGTTGAAGATGACAGCCCAGAATTTAGCGGGCAGTTCTTC
CDR3aa: CSVEDDSPEFSGQFF

abundance: few
d_gene: TRBD1
j_gene: TRBJ2-1
v_gene: TRBV6-4
CDR3nt: TGTGCCAGCAGAGGCCAGGGGGCTTCCGGTGAGCAGTTCTTC
CDR3aa: CASRGQGASGEQFF

abundance: once
d_gene: TRBD1
j_gene: TRBJ2-7
v_gene: TRBV18
CDR3nt: TGTGCCAGCTCACCCAAGGGGGCGGACCACGAGCAGTACTTC
CDR3aa: CASSPKGADHEQYF

abundance: .
d_gene: .
j_gene: TRBJ2-3
v_gene: TRBV19
CDR3nt: TGTGCCAGTAGTATAGATCGGGCGGTATCTAACACAGATACGCAGTATTTT
CDR3aa: CASSIDRAVSNTDTQYF

abundance: few
d_gene: .
j_gene: TRBJ2-7
v_gene: TRBV30
CDR3nt: TGTGCCTGGAGTTACACCATCTTCGAGCAGTACTTC
CDR3aa: CAWSYTIFEQYF

abundance: .
d_gene: TRBD1
j_gene: TRBJ2-1
v_gene: TRBV6-8
CDR3nt: TGTGCCAGCAGTTACCGGACAGGGCCATTCAATGAGCAGTTCTTC
CDR3aa: CASSYRTGPFNEQFF

abundance: few
d_gene: TRBD2
j_gene: TRBJ2-5
v_gene: TRBV11-3
CDR3nt: TGTGCCAGCAGTCCTAGCGGGGGGGCAGAGACCCAGTACTTC
CDR3aa: CASSPSGGAETQYF

abundance: few
d_gene: .
j_gene: TRBJ2-1
v_gene: TRBV11-3
CDR3nt: TGTGCCAGCAGCTTATGGGGGACCTACAATGAGCAGTTCTTC
CDR3aa: CASSLWGTYNEQFF

abundance: medium-sized
d_gene: TRBD1
j_gene: TRBJ2-7
v_gene: TRBV29-1
CDR3nt: TGCAGCGTGGTCCGGACAGGGTTTACCTACGAGCAGTACTTC
CDR3aa: CSVVRTGFTYEQYF

abundance: many
d_gene: .
j_gene: TRBJ1-2
v_gene: TRBV6-8
CDR3nt: TGTGCCAGCAGTTATAGAGCGCGTAACTATGGCTACACCTTC
CDR3aa: CASSYRARNYGYTF

abundance: few
d_gene: TRBD1
j_gene: TRBJ2-7
v_gene: TRBV9
CDR3nt: TGTGCCAGCAGTTTACAAGAAACAGGGGTCGAGCAGTACTTC
CDR3aa: CASSLQETGVEQYF

abundance: few
d_gene: .
j_gene: TRBJ2-7
v_gene: TRBV18
CDR3nt: TGTGCCAGCTCACCTTCGACGGGTTCTGGGTACGAGCAGTACTTC
CDR3aa: CASSPSTGSGYEQYF

abundance: .
d_gene: .
j_gene: TRBJ2-5
v_gene: TRBV30
CDR3nt: TGTGCCTGGACACGACAGGAGGGAGAGACCCAGTACTTC
CDR3aa: CAWTRQEGETQYF

abundance: .
d_gene: .
j_gene: TRBJ1-4
v_gene: TRBV28
CDR3nt: TGTGCCAGCAGTTTAGGGCAGCCCGTAGGAAAACTGTTTTTT
CDR3aa: CASSLGQPVGKLFF

abundance: many
d_gene: .
j_gene: TRBJ2-1
v_gene: TRBV11-3
CDR3nt: TGTGCCAGCCGACCAAGGGGGGGGACTGACAATGAGCAGTTCTTC
CDR3aa: CASRPRGGTDNEQFF

abundance: .
d_gene: TRBD1
j_gene: TRBJ2-3
v_gene: TRBV18
CDR3nt: TGTGCCAGCTCACCACGGGCAGGGGGCGAAGATACGCAGTATTTT
CDR3aa: CASSPRAGGEDTQYF